This T cell receptor (beta chain) stems from a study of shared clonotypes between healthy human individuals. Study details: Per donor, three plates held CD4 naive cells, three held CD4 memory, two held CD8 naive and one held CD8 memory.

Only in-frame clones appear in the TCRdb table, and some are missing; sequencing was by immunoSEQ multiplex PCR. There are about 1 million clones in the sample; under 80% occur only once, and approximately 1.3% lies in the top ten. This clone was found a few times. V lost 2 bases and J lost 5, with 9 bases in between. The CDR3 loop spans 12 amino acids. CDR1 is GTSNPN and CDR2 is SVGIG in the germline V gene (reference sequence). Sequenced: memory CD4+ T cells sorted from blood. The sample's subset: CD45RA-negative fraction. V is TRBV30 and J is TRBJ2-5; the D is unclear. This TCR came from a man between 18 and 29 years old in good health. The CDR3 reads CAWSLVSETQYF. The CDR3 nucleotides are TGTGCCTGGAGTCTGGTATCGGAGACCCAGTACTTC.